One T cell receptor (beta chain) is described in this entry. This receptor's antigen is unknown. Nothing much larger sits one base from this clone, and base qualities are not available. This record belongs to a study of shared clonotypes between healthy human individuals (dated by TCRdb to the early 2020s). Some background on the complete study: Three men and a couple of women, aged 18 to 49 years, made up the cohort. Different laboratories and diverse techniques were used to prepare libraries and sequence TCR repertoires, to increase sequencing depth and limit assay-specific biases. Blood TCR repertoires of about five healthy adults were deeply sequenced to estimate repertoire size and the extent of clonotype sharing between individuals. Each donor's leukapheresis produced roughly between roughly 0.85 and 9.5 billion PBMCs. Findings and caveats that apply to the study as a whole: The genetic and exposure-history diversity represented was limited by the small number of donors. Sampling was restricted to blood, and TCR repertoires in tissue are likely to differ from TCR repertoires in blood. Pairwise subsampling indicated that sequencing depth was expected to affect the degree of clonotype sharing among donors.

Using the deep immunoSEQ assay, multiplex PCR amplified TCR CDR3 regions from genomic DNA. Extracted genomic DNA from each cell subset was spread evenly across all wells of several immunoSEQ 96-well plates, with each plate serving as a replicate. Each replicate PCR for unsorted PBMC received roughly 300 ng genomic DNA, equal to 30,000 to 35,000 T cell genomes. Ten immunoSEQ deep assay plates were used to sequence the unsorted PBMC genomic DNA. Purified libraries were quantified with a Qubit 3.0 fluorometer, sized on a Bioanalyzer 2100, and re-quantified with the KAPA Library Quantification kit. Each immunoSEQ 96-well plate was sequenced on its own single-read 150-cycle Illumina NextSeq 550 flow cell. The original pipeline was this. Because the immunoSEQ output included only junctional sequences and no quality scores, the filtering could not be the same as the filtering used for full-length reads. To assign V/J genes and CDR3, sequences were annotated against IMGT germline references using PyIR, a Python wrapper for IgBLAST v1.9. Any read was removed if the V/J assignment was weak (E-value above 1e-6), the CDR3 was missing, or the read contained stop codons, out-of-frame junctions, or ambiguous translated residues. A V3J clonotype was defined by an identical inferred V gene, J gene, and CDR3 amino acid sequence. The percentage overlap between two repertoires was calculated by dividing the number of shared unique clonotypes by the size of the smaller repertoire. Three approaches were used to assess repertoire richness: RTK rarefaction, the Chao1 estimator, and Recon v2.1 estimates of unobserved clonotypes. Drawn from immuneACCESS, this table holds only the in-frame rearrangements with V and J called that TCRdb kept. Clones are partly lost; checked studies trace under half to an unresolved V gene and leave the rest unexplained. V and J calls plus clone size are reproduced from that table; the DNA served to infer D and trimming. This sample comprises about half a million clones, 75% to 85% of them detected only once. Roughly 13% of the sample goes to the ten largest clones.

Donors were healthy HIV-negative adults with no recently reported acute infections or vaccinations. Only Caucasian adults living in Nashville, Tennessee, USA were represented among the donors. For unsorted samples, about 90 million PBMCs were counted and genomic DNA was extracted with the QIAamp DNA Blood Mini kit. Blood was obtained by leukapheresis, after which PBMCs were separated by Ficoll-Histopaque density gradient centrifugation and cryopreserved in liquid nitrogen vapor phase. Trimming removed 6 bases from V and 5 bases from J; the gene matches leave 10 bases unexplained. Inclusive of the bounding cysteine and phenylalanine, the CDR3 is 14 residues long. The sequence is cut down to CDR3 DNA, 42 bases in frame from base 1. Per the germline V gene, MGHDK is the CDR1 and SYGVNS is the CDR2.

Sequencing used PBMCs. The receptor comes from a woman aged 40 to 49 in good health. Some clones in this sample may be carry-over from other donors' samples. The chain is made from TRBV25-1 and TRBJ2-7; 7 central bases correspond to TRBD1. The encoded CDR3 is CASSQGQTRDEQYF. The bases read TGTGCCAGCAGCCAGGGACAGACTCGGGACGAGCAGTACTTC.